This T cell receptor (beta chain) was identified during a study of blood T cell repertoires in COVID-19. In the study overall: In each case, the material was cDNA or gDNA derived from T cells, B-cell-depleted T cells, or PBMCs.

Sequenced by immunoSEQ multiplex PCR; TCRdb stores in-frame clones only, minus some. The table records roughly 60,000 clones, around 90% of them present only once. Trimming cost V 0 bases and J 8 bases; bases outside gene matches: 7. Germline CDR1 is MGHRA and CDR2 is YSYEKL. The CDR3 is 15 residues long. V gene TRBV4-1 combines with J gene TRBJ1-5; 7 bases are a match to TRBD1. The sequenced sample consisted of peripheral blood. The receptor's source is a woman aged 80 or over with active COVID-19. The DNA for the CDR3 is TGCGCCAGCAGCCAAGACAGGGGGGTCACGGAGCCCCAGCATTTT. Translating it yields CASSQDRGVTEPQHF.